A selection of T cell receptor beta chains follows, all from one sample in a study of early T cells in non-severe SARS-CoV-2 infection. MiXCR, run by TCRdb on the 5' RACE reads, gives a single entry per CDR3 protein. The data contain just under 65,000 distinct CDR3 sequences, approximately 10% of them singletons. The material sequenced was whole blood, taken at baseline. These receptors were obtained from an adult who was a healthcare worker with PCR-confirmed SARS-CoV-2 infection or an uninfected control (not recorded which). The CDR3 runs from the conserved cysteine through the conserved F or W. Each record gives: J gene, V gene, CDR3 protein.

J gene: TRBJ2-3
V gene: TRBV6-4
CDR3 protein: CASSRQGDGTDTQYF

J gene: TRBJ1-2
V gene: TRBV6-2/TRBV6-3
CDR3 protein: CASTPGPFIGGYTF

J gene: TRBJ1-6
V gene: TRBV6-2/TRBV6-3
CDR3 protein: CASSYRTSRLHF

J gene: TRBJ1-1
V gene: TRBV6-5
CDR3 protein: CASSFPGQHTEAFF

J gene: TRBJ2-5
V gene: TRBV29-1
CDR3 protein: CSVEGAETQYF

J gene: TRBJ1-1
V gene: TRBV20-1
CDR3 protein: CSARDGRGNTEAFF

J gene: TRBJ2-5
V gene: TRBV6-5
CDR3 protein: CASSPWASGYSKTQYF

J gene: TRBJ2-7
V gene: TRBV7-9
CDR3 protein: CASSFSAGAGKEQYF

J gene: TRBJ2-7
V gene: TRBV7-6
CDR3 protein: CASSLATQGSGEQYF

J gene: TRBJ2-5
V gene: TRBV5-6
CDR3 protein: CASSAPQETQYF

J gene: TRBJ1-1
V gene: TRBV6-6
CDR3 protein: CASREGGMNTEAFF

J gene: TRBJ1-1
V gene: TRBV10-3
CDR3 protein: CAISRDSYNTEAFF

J gene: TRBJ1-1
V gene: TRBV7-9
CDR3 protein: CASSLVGAGAKGFF

J gene: TRBJ1-2
V gene: TRBV7-6
CDR3 protein: CASSLGQAAQKGGYTF

J gene: TRBJ2-1
V gene: TRBV13
CDR3 protein: CASSALVGGNEQFF

J gene: TRBJ2-7
V gene: TRBV20-1
CDR3 protein: CSAREARDYEQYF

J gene: TRBJ1-2
V gene: TRBV3-1
CDR3 protein: CASSQVPTDSYGYTF

J gene: TRBJ2-2
V gene: TRBV30
CDR3 protein: CAYTPPTASGELFF

J gene: TRBJ2-3
V gene: TRBV7-9
CDR3 protein: CASSLVLGTDTQYF

J gene: TRBJ1-2
V gene: TRBV6-1
CDR3 protein: CAGRTGGGYTF

J gene: TRBJ1-1
V gene: TRBV7-8
CDR3 protein: CASSYAGQGPLNTEAFF

J gene: TRBJ2-7
V gene: TRBV30
CDR3 protein: CAWSVSGYEQYF

J gene: TRBJ2-5
V gene: TRBV11-2
CDR3 protein: CASSQAPGQGGKETQHF

J gene: TRBJ2-3
V gene: TRBV4-3
CDR3 protein: CASSQDSTGTTDTQYF

J gene: TRBJ1-1
V gene: TRBV5-6
CDR3 protein: CASSLGPEAFF

J gene: TRBJ1-5
V gene: TRBV30
CDR3 protein: CAWSQGLNQPQHF

J gene: TRBJ1-5
V gene: TRBV20-1
CDR3 protein: CSAGGQSNQPQHF

J gene: TRBJ1-1
V gene: TRBV18
CDR3 protein: CASSQQNTEAFF

J gene: TRBJ2-7
V gene: TRBV11-2
CDR3 protein: CASSLAGLAQGEQYF

J gene: TRBJ2-5
V gene: TRBV7-8
CDR3 protein: CASSLARVRAQETQYF

J gene: TRBJ2-7
V gene: TRBV20-1
CDR3 protein: CSAPSSPSGGYEQYF

J gene: TRBJ1-1
V gene: TRBV7-9
CDR3 protein: CASSRAGTRTEAFF

J gene: TRBJ1-1
V gene: TRBV7-6
CDR3 protein: CASRSGGAGLNTEAFF

J gene: TRBJ1-2
V gene: TRBV19
CDR3 protein: CASSIGQGVNYGYTF

J gene: TRBJ1-1
V gene: TRBV12-3/TRBV12-4
CDR3 protein: CASSLNNPEAFF

J gene: TRBJ2-1
V gene: TRBV19
CDR3 protein: CASLPDGRSYNEQFF

J gene: TRBJ1-2
V gene: TRBV30
CDR3 protein: CAWTGQRDYGYTF

J gene: TRBJ1-5
V gene: TRBV20-1
CDR3 protein: CSARQDNQPQHF

J gene: TRBJ1-2
V gene: TRBV29-1
CDR3 protein: CSAATGAYGYTF

J gene: TRBJ2-7
V gene: TRBV2
CDR3 protein: CASKEGSQSYEQYF

J gene: TRBJ2-7
V gene: TRBV29-1
CDR3 protein: CSVEIYGEQYF

J gene: TRBJ1-2
V gene: TRBV29-1
CDR3 protein: CSVEGDRVAGYTF

J gene: TRBJ1-1
V gene: TRBV7-3
CDR3 protein: CASSFSRDTEAFF

J gene: TRBJ2-2
V gene: TRBV9
CDR3 protein: CASSVGGRTGELFF

J gene: TRBJ2-3
V gene: TRBV5-4
CDR3 protein: CASSPGGPFGDTQYF

J gene: TRBJ1-1
V gene: TRBV4-1
CDR3 protein: CASSQVFGPNTEAFF

J gene: TRBJ1-5
V gene: TRBV6-2/TRBV6-3
CDR3 protein: CASSYPGHEVQPQHF

J gene: TRBJ2-3
V gene: TRBV19
CDR3 protein: CASSRPTGEASTDTQYF

J gene: TRBJ2-7
V gene: TRBV28
CDR3 protein: CASSLSGSHYEQYF

J gene: TRBJ1-2
V gene: TRBV10-3
CDR3 protein: CAISTGASFGSYTF

J gene: TRBJ1-1
V gene: TRBV20-1
CDR3 protein: CSAVDRVNTEAFF

J gene: TRBJ1-5
V gene: TRBV30
CDR3 protein: CAWSPGSYQPQHF

J gene: TRBJ1-1
V gene: TRBV30
CDR3 protein: CAWKSGAIPMNTEAFF

J gene: TRBJ1-1
V gene: TRBV5-8
CDR3 protein: CASSLLMNTEAFF